Below, 31 T cell receptor beta chains from the same sample are listed, as sequenced in a study of neurological immune-mediated disorders. Each CDR3 protein gets one entry after TCRdb re-called the 5' RACE reads with MiXCR. The repertoire includes 65,000 to 75,000 distinct CDR3 sequences, approximately 5.3% of them detected once, and about 5.3% sits in the top ten. Sequenced material: PBMCs. These TCRs come from a human donor with multiple sclerosis. The donor label of this sample is uncertain.

This clonotype has ten or more counts. This chain links TRBV7-9 with TRBJ1-2; 9 bases are shared with TRBD1. Germline V gives CDR1 SEHNR, CDR2 FQNEAQ (reference sequence). The trim removed 0 bases at V and 5 bases at J, leaving 4 bases unmatched. CDR3 size: 15 residues. DNA for the CDR3: TGTGCCAGCAGCTTAGCAGGGACAGGGCCTTATGGCTACACCTTC. Protein sequence: CASSLAGTGPYGYTF.

In this sample, this clonotype turned up many times. The V and J genes are TRBV4-2 and TRBJ1-5; TRBD1 aligns across 7 bases. Germline V CDR1 and CDR2: LGHNA, YNFKEQ. The V segment lost 1 base and the J segment 3 bases; nucleotides outside the gene matches: 6. CDR3 length equals 16 residues. The CDR3 sequence: CASSQAHGTVNQPQHF. The CDR3 coding sequence is TGTGCCAGCAGCCAAGCTCACGGGACAGTCAATCAGCCCCAGCATTTT.

This clonotype occurred many times. The chain uses TRBV5-1 and TRBJ1-1; D remains ambiguous. This CDR3 is built from 13 residues. V dropped 3 bases and J dropped 6 bases, with 12 bases sitting between them. Germline-derived CDR1 and CDR2 are SGHRS and YFSETQ. The CDR3 spells CASSSGGRAEAFF. For the CDR3, the DNA is TGCGCCAGCAGCTCTGGAGGGAGGGCTGAAGCTTTCTTT.

The chain couples TRBV20-1 to TRBJ2-1; D might be TRBD2 (5 bases). Trimming pared 6 bases from V and 7 bases from J, leaving 16 bases between. The V gene's germline CDR1 is DFQATT and CDR2 SNEGSKA (reference sequence). The CDR3 is made up of 13 amino acids. The CDR3: CSAIGLTKNEQFF. The CDR3 coding sequence is TGCAGTGCAATCGGCCTGACTAAGAATGAGCAGTTCTTC.

This clonotype has ten or more counts. J is TRBJ2-1 and V is TRBV11-2; weak D call: TRBD2 (7 bases). The V end lost 5 bases, the J end lost 6 bases, and 14 bases lay between the germline ends. This CDR3 contains 14 residues. Looked up from germline, CDR1 is SGHAT and CDR2 is FQNNGV. The CDR3 loop is CASSLRGGLNEQFF. The DNA of the CDR3 is TGTGCCAGCAGCCTCCGCGGGGGCCTCAATGAGCAGTTCTTC.

This clonotype was picked up many times. The genes are TRBV29-1 and TRBJ1-2, with D possibly matching TRBD1 (5 bases). This CDR3 spans 12 amino acids. The germline V gene has CDR1 SQVTM and CDR2 ANQGSEA. V dropped 3 bases and J dropped 6 bases, with 11 bases sitting between them. Written as DNA, the CDR3 is TGCAGCGTTGACCAGGGTACGGATGGCTACACCTTC. Amino acid sequence: CSVDQGTDGYTF.

This clonotype occurred many times. The gene calls are TRBV20-1 and TRBJ2-1; maybe TRBD2 (7 bases). The germline gives CDR1 DFQATT, CDR2 SNEGSKA (reference sequence). V was shortened by 8 bases and J by 5 bases, with 19 bases between the two germline ends. CDR3 length: 14 amino acids. The CDR3 here is CSTGARGANNEQFF. The CDR3 DNA reads TGCAGTACCGGGGCCCGGGGGGCCAACAATGAGCAGTTCTTC.

This clonotype was found many times. V usage is TRBV20-1 and J usage is TRBJ2-3; TRBD2 matches at 8 bases. V was clipped by 0 bases and J by 5 bases; unmatched bases: 10. The germline CDR1 and CDR2 sequences are DFQATT and SNEGSKA (reference sequence). The CDR3 sequence is 16 residues long. Here the CDR3 reads CSARDISGGTGDTQYF. CDR3 DNA sequence: TGCAGTGCTAGAGATATAAGCGGGGGCACTGGAGATACGCAGTATTTT.

Ten or more counts support this clonotype. V is TRBV4-1 and J is TRBJ2-7, with 13 bases lining up with TRBD2. The J segment lost 7 bases and the V segment lost 6 bases, leaving 6 bases of the junction unmatched. This CDR3 has 14 amino acids. The germline CDR1 and CDR2 sequences are MGHRA and YSYEKL. CDR3 in amino acids: CASSFTGLAGEQYF. The CDR3 bases are TGCGCCAGCAGTTTTACGGGACTAGCGGGGGAGCAGTACTTC.

This clonotype was counted a single time. One base away lies a much larger clone, so this may be a sequencing read error. CDR3 residues: CASTPGAVNTEAYF. The CDR3 DNA reads TGTGCCAGCACCCCTGGGGCCGTTAACACTGAAGCTTACTTT. This rearrangement joins TRBV7-8 to TRBJ1-1; D is possibly TRBD1 (5 bases). Germline V CDR1 and CDR2: SGHVS, FQNEAQ. This CDR3 contains 14 residues.

This clonotype was detected ten times or more. The chain couples TRBV10-3 to TRBJ2-7, with 8 bases matching TRBD1. This CDR3 contains 13 residues. Germline CDR1 is ENHRY and CDR2 is SYGVKD. Unmatched junction bases numbered 3, after V lost 5 bases and J lost 3 bases. This chain's CDR3 is CAISRQGNYEQYF. DNA for the CDR3: TGTGCCATCAGTAGACAGGGGAACTACGAGCAGTACTTC.

This clonotype was counted many times. The genes are TRBV20-1 and TRBJ1-2; D is possibly TRBD1 (6 bases). V lost 5 bases and J lost 7, with 20 bases in between. The CDR3 loop spans 14 amino acids. Germline CDR1 and CDR2: DFQATT and SNEGSKA (reference sequence). DNA of the CDR3: TGCAGTGCTTGGAGAACCGGGACAACGGGTGGCTACACCTTC. Protein: CSAWRTGTTGGYTF.

This clonotype was counted many times. V and J are TRBV7-9 and TRBJ2-1; D not resolved. The V gene lost 0 bases and the J gene lost 7 bases, with 13 bases spanning the gap. Germline V lookup: CDR1 SEHNR, CDR2 FQNEAQ (reference sequence). CDR3 length equals 15 residues. CDR3: CASSLAWAGENEQFF. CDR3 nucleotide sequence: TGTGCCAGCAGCTTAGCGTGGGCAGGAGAGAATGAGCAGTTCTTC.

This clonotype was observed many times. The chain couples TRBV20-1 to TRBJ2-2; tentative D call: TRBD1 (5 bases). The CDR3 runs to 15 residues. V was trimmed by 6 bases and J by 4 bases, leaving 18 bases between them. Germline V gene data show CDR1 as DFQATT and CDR2 as SNEGSKA (reference sequence). CDR3 bases: TGCAGTGCCACGAGTGCGGACACCACCACCGGGGAGCTGTTTTTT. Translated, it gives CSATSADTTTGELFF.

This clonotype was counted ten times or more. CDR3 DNA sequence: TGCGCCAGTGCTAGCGGGGTCTTCCACAATGAGCAGTTCTTC. It translates to CASASGVFHNEQFF. V gene TRBV5-1 combines with J gene TRBJ2-1, with 9 bases fitting TRBD2. The CDR3 covers 14 residues. The V gene's germline CDR1 is SGHRS and CDR2 YFSETQ. V trimming: 8 bases; J trimming: 5 bases; junction bases outside the gene matches: 8.

V gene TRBV6-2 or TRBV6-3 combines with J gene TRBJ1-2, with 7 bases lining up with TRBD1. V lost 5 bases to trimming and J lost 4 bases; unmatched junction nucleotides: 7. Germline V lookup: CDR1 MNHEY, CDR2 SVGEGT. The CDR3 sequence is 14 residues long. The CDR3 loop is CASSHDRVPYGYTF. In nucleotides, the CDR3 is TGTGCCAGCAGTCACGACAGGGTCCCCTATGGCTACACCTTC.

This clonotype was seen at least ten times. The CDR3 loop is CASSQASAGTYEQYF. The CDR3 DNA reads TGTGCCAGCAGCCAAGCCTCGGCAGGTACCTACGAGCAGTACTTC. This sequence joins TRBV3-1 and TRBJ2-7; D ambiguous. The CDR3 is 15 amino acids. Germline CDR1 LGHDT, CDR2 YNNKEL (reference sequence). V was pared by 1 base and J by 2 bases, with 12 bases between.

This clonotype has ten or more counts. The V call is TRBV20-1, the J call TRBJ1-1; no clear D gene. This CDR3 region has 12 residues. Germline CDR1 and CDR2: DFQATT and SNEGSKA (reference sequence). V lost 3 bases and J lost 8, with 13 bases in between. The CDR3 region is CSASFPSSEAFF. CDR3 DNA sequence: TGCAGTGCTAGTTTCCCGAGCAGCGAAGCTTTCTTT.

This clonotype was seen ten or more times. V and J are TRBV11-2 and TRBJ1-6; the match to TRBD1 covers 7 bases. The V gene's germline CDR1 is SGHAT and CDR2 FQNNGV. The CDR3 sequence is 17 residues long. Losses at the gene ends were 0 bases for V and 8 bases for J; bases not matched to a gene: 10. DNA for the CDR3: TGTGCCAGCAGCTTAGAGGACAGGCCCCTACCGGATTCACCCCTCCACTTT. Amino acids: CASSLEDRPLPDSPLHF.

This clonotype was picked up a small number of times. An end of the junction does not agree with germline; a read error may underlie this. The rearrangement joins TRBV5-1 to TRBJ2-7; D is unclear. The CDR3 is made up of 14 amino acids. Germline V gene data show CDR1 as SGHRS and CDR2 as YFSETQ. Written as DNA, the CDR3 is TGCGACAGCAGCACCCAGGCCTCCTCCTACGAGCAGTACTTC. Its translation is CDSSTQASSYEQYF.

This clonotype has ten or more counts. The gene calls are TRBV29-1 and TRBJ2-2; 10 bases fit TRBD2. The CDR3 consists of 16 residues. Germline V gene lookup returns CDR1 SQVTM and CDR2 ANQGSEA. The J segment lost 3 bases and the V segment lost 6 bases, leaving 10 bases of the junction unmatched. CDR3 residues: CSVQGWLAGDTGELFF. CDR3 coding DNA: TGCAGCGTCCAAGGATGGCTAGCGGGGGACACCGGGGAGCTGTTTTTT.

This clonotype was seen ten or more times. The V call is TRBV5-1, the J call TRBJ1-6, with TRBD1 matching 7 bases. J gave up 1 base and V 4 bases, and 2 bases lay outside the gene matches. Germline-derived CDR1 and CDR2 are SGHRS and YFSETQ. CDR3 length: 15 amino acids. The CDR3 sequence is CASSPGGSYNSPLHF. CDR3 in DNA: TGCGCCAGCAGCCCAGGGGGTTCCTATAATTCACCCCTCCACTTT.

At least ten counts were recorded for this clonotype. Written as DNA, the CDR3 is TGTGCCAGCAGCCAAGACCCTCGACTAGCGGGGGTAGGGGAGCAGTTCTTC. Translating gives CASSQDPRLAGVGEQFF. V gene TRBV3-1 combines with J gene TRBJ2-1, with 12 bases fitting TRBD2. This CDR3 is built from 17 residues. Germline-derived CDR1 and CDR2 are LGHDT and YNNKEL (reference sequence). Trimming cost V 0 bases and J 10 bases; bases outside gene matches: 10.

This clonotype was observed a few times. V gene TRBV18 combines with J gene TRBJ2-5; 10 nucleotides agree with TRBD2. Per the germline V gene, CDR1 is KGHSH and CDR2 is LQKENI. With 3 bases clipped from V and 3 bases from J, the junction kept 7 bases outside the gene matches. The CDR3 spans 16 residues. The CDR3 nucleotides read TGTGCCAGCTCACCCCCAGCGGGGGGGAGGAAAGAGACCCAGTACTTC. Translated, it gives CASSPPAGGRKETQYF.

The chain carries TRBV10-3 and TRBJ2-7; no definite D call. Germline assignment: CDR1 ENHRY and CDR2 SYGVKD. The CDR3 spans 11 residues. Trimming removed 7 bases from V and 4 bases from J, with 8 bases in between. The CDR3 bases are TGTGCCATCAAGGGTTTGTACGAGCAGTACTTC. This encodes CAIKGLYEQYF.

This clonotype has ten or more counts. This chain connects TRBV5-5 to TRBJ2-7; possibly TRBD1 for D (6 bases). CDR1 is SGHKS and CDR2 is YYEKEE in the germline V gene (reference sequence). CDR3 size: 15 residues. The ends were cut back, 4 bases at V and 3 bases at J, with 17 bases in the middle. In DNA, the CDR3 is TGTGCCAGCAGCCCAAGGACAGTGAGGGGCTACGAGCAGTACTTC. It encodes CASSPRTVRGYEQYF.

This clonotype was detected many times. The V call is TRBV29-1, the J call TRBJ1-1, with TRBD1 identical over 7 bases. V trimming: 4 bases; J trimming: 5 bases; junction bases outside the gene matches: 10. Germline V gene data show CDR1 as SQVTM and CDR2 as ANQGSEA. The length of the CDR3 is 14 residues. Written as DNA, the CDR3 is TGCAGCGTTGCGAGTGGACAGGTCAAGACTGAAGCTTTCTTT. Translated, it gives CSVASGQVKTEAFF.

This clonotype was counted at least ten times. The rearrangement links TRBV20-1 to TRBJ1-1; D gene unclear. The CDR3 covers 13 residues. CDR1 and CDR2 (germline): DFQATT, SNEGSKA (reference sequence). The V end lost 0 bases, the J end lost 1 base, and 6 bases lay between the germline ends. The DNA of the CDR3 is TGCAGTGCTAGAGAGGACGAGAACACTGAAGCTTTCTTT. It yields the protein CSAREDENTEAFF.

This clonotype was observed a handful of times. V and J are TRBV2 and TRBJ1-4; D call uncertain. The germline V gene encodes CDR1 SNHLY and CDR2 FYNNEI. The ends were cut back, 1 base at V and 4 bases at J, with 7 bases in the middle. The CDR3 totals 14 residues. The CDR3 spells CASSEGRNNEKLFF. Written as DNA, the CDR3 is TGTGCCAGCAGTGAAGGCAGGAATAATGAAAAACTGTTTTTT. The full variable domain, in which reference TRBV2 and TRBJ1-4 provide the parts outside the CDR3, is EPEVTQTPSHQVTQMGQEVILRCVPISNHLYFYWYRQILGQKVEFLVSFYNNEISEKSEIFDDQFSVERPDGSNFTLKIRSTKLEDSAMYFCASSEGRNNEKLFFGSGTQLSVL.

This clonotype was seen many times. The chain has TRBV6-1 and TRBJ1-1; D is unclear. CDR1 is MNHNS, CDR2 SASEGT, per germline. The CDR3 spans 13 residues. The V and J ends lost 1 base and 10 bases respectively, with 13 bases between them. Here the CDR3 reads CASSEGPLLTAFF. The CDR3 DNA reads as TGTGCCAGCAGTGAAGGCCCACTCCTCACAGCTTTCTTT.

In this sample, this clonotype turned up many times. The chain couples TRBV10-3 to TRBJ2-2, with D unresolved. Trimming took off 4 bases at V and 4 bases at J, with 10 bases between the two ends. Germline CDR1 reads ENHRY; CDR2 reads SYGVKD. The CDR3 length is 14 residues. As DNA, the CDR3 is TGTGCCATCAGTGCCACGGCTCTCACCGGGGAGCTGTTTTTT. Translation gives CAISATALTGELFF.